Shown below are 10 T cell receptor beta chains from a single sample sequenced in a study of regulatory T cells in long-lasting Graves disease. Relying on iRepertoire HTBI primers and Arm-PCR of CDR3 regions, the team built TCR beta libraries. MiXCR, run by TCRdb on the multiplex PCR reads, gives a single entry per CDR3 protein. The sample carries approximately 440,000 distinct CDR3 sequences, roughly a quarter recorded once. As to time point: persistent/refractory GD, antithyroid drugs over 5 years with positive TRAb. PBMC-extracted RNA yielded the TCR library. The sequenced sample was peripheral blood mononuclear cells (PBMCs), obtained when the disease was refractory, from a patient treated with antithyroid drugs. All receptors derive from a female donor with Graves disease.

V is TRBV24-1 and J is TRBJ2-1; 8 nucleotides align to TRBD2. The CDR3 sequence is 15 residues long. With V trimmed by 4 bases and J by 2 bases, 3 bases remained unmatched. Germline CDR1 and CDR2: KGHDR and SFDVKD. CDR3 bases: TGTGCCACCAGTGAGCCGGGAGGGACCTACAATGAGCAGTTCTTC. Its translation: CATSEPGGTYNEQFF.

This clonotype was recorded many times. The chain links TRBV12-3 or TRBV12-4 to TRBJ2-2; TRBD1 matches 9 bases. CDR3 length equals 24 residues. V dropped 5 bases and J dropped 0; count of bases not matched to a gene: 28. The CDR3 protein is CASSQTYRQGDNAGSQTNTGELFF. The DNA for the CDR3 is TGTGCCAGCAGTCAAACCTACCGACAGGGGGATAACGCTGGAAGCCAAACGAACACCGGGGAGCTGTTTTTT.

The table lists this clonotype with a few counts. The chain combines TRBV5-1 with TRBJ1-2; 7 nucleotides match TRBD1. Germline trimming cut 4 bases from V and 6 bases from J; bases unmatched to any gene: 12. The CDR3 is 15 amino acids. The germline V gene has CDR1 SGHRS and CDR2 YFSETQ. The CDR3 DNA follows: TGCGCCAGCAGCCCAATACAGGGGTCAGAGAATGGCTACACCTTC. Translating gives CASSPIQGSENGYTF. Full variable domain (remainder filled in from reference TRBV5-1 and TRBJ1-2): KAGVTQTPRYLIKTRGQQVTLSCSPISGHRSVSWYQQTPGQGLQFLFEYFSETQRNKGNFPGRFSGRQFSNSRSEMNVSTLELGDSALYLCASSPIQGSENGYTFGSGTRLTVV.

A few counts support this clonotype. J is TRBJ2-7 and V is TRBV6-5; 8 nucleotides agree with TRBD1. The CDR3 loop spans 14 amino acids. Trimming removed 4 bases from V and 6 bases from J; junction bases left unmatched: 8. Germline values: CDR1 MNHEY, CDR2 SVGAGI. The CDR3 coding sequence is TGTGCCAGCAGTTGGGGACAGGAAAAATGCGAGCAGTACTTC. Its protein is CASSWGQEKCEQYF.

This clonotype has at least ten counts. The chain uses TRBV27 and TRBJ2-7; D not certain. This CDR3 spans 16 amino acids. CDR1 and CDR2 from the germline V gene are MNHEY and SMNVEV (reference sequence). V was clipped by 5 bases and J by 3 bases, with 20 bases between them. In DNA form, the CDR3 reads TGTGCCAGCAGTCTACATTTGGACGGCGGATTCTACGAGCAGTACTTC. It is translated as CASSLHLDGGFYEQYF.

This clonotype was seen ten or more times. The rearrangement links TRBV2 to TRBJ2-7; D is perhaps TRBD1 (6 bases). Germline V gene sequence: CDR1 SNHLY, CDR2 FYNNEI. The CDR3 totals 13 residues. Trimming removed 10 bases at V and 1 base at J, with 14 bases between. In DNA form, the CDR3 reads TGTGCCACCGATACTACAGGGTCCTACGAGCAGTACTTC. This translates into CATDTTGSYEQYF.

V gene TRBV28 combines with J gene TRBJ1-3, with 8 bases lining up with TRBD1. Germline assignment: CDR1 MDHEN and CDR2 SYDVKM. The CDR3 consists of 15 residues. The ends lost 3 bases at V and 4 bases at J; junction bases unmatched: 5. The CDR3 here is CASSFQGAGGNTIYF. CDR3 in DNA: TGTGCCAGCAGTTTCCAGGGGGCGGGAGGAAACACCATATATTTT.

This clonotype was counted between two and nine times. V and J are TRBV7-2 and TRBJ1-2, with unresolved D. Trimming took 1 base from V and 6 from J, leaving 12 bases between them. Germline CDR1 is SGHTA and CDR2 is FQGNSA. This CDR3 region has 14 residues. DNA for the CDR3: TGTGCCAGCAGCTTAGTGTCCAGCCCAGATGGCTACACCTTC. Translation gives CASSLVSSPDGYTF.

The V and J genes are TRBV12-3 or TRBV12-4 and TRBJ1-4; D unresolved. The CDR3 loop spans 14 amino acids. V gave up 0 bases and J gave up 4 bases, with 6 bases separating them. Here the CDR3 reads CASSLAAGNEKLFF. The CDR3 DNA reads TGTGCCAGCAGTTTAGCGGCGGGTAATGAAAAACTGTTTTTT.

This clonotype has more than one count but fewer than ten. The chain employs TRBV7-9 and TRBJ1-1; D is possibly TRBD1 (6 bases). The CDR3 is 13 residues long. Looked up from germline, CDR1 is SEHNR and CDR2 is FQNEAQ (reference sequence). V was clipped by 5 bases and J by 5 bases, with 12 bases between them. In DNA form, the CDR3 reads TGTGCCAGCAGCCGACCAGGGGAGACTGAAGCTTTCTTT. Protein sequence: CASSRPGETEAFF.